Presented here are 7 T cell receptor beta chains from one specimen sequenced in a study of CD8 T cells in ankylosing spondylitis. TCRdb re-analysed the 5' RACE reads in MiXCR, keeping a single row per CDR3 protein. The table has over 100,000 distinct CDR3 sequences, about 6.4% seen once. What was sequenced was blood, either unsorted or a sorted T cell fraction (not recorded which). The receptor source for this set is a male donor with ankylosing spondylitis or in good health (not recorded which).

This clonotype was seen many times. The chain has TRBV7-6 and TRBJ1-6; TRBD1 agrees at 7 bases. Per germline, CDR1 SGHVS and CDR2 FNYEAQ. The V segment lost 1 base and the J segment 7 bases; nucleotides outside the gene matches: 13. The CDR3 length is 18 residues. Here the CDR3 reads CASSLGRPSGTVNSPLHF. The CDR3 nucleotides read TGTGCCAGCAGCTTAGGGCGACCAAGTGGGACAGTAAATTCACCCCTCCACTTT.

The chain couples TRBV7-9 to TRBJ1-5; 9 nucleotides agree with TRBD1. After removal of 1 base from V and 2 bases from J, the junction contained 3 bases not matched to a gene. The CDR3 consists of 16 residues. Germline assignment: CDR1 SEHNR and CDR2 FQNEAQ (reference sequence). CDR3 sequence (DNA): TGTGCCAGCAGCTTAGGGAGACAGGGGGGCAATCAGCCCCAGCATTTT. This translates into CASSLGRQGGNQPQHF.

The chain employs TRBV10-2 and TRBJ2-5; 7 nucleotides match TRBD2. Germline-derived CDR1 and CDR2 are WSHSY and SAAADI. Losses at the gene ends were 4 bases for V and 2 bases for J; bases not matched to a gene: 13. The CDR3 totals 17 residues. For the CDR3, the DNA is TGCGCCAGCAGTGGGTCCGAGCGGGGAGACCTTCAAGAGACCCAGTACTTC. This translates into CASSGSERGDLQETQYF.

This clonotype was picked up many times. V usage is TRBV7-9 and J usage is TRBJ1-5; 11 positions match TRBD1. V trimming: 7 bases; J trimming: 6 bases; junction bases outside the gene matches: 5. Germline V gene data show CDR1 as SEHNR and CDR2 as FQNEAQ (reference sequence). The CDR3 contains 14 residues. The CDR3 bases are TGTGCCAGCACCACGGGACAGGGGGGTCAGCCCCAGCATTTT. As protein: CASTTGQGGQPQHF.

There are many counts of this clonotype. DNA for the CDR3: TGCGCCAGCCGGACAGGGCCATCCTACGAGCAGTACTTC. Translation: CASRTGPSYEQYF. The chain carries TRBV5-1 and TRBJ2-7; 8 bases align to TRBD1. The V gene's germline CDR1 is SGHRS and CDR2 YFSETQ. The CDR3 is 13 amino acids. With V trimmed by 7 bases and J by 1 base, 4 bases remained unmatched.

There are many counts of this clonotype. Here the CDR3 DNA reads TGTGCCAGCAGCTTCTATGAGACCCAGTACTTC. It yields the protein CASSFYETQYF. The gene calls are TRBV7-9 and TRBJ2-5, with unresolved D. Germline CDR1 reads SEHNR; CDR2 reads FQNEAQ (reference sequence). Trimming removed 3 bases at V and 5 bases at J, with 4 bases between. The length of the CDR3 is 11 residues.

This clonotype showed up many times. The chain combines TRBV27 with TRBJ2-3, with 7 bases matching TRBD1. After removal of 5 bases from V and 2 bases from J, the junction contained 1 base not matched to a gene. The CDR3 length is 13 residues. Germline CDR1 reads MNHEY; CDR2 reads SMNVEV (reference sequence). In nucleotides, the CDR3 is TGTGCCAGCAGTACAGGGGACACAGATACGCAGTATTTT. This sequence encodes CASSTGDTDTQYF.